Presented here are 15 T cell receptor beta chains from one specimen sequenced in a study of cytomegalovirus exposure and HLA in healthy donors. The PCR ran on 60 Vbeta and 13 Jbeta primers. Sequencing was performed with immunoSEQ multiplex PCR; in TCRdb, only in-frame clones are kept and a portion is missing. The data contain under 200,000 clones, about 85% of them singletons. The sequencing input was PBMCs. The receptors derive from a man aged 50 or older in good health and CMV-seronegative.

The CDR3 sequence is CASSQELSSGGAEETQYF. Written as DNA, the CDR3 is TGCGCCAGCAGCCAAGAGCTTTCTAGCGGGGGGGCAGAAGAGACCCAGTACTTC. V usage is TRBV4-3 and J usage is TRBJ2-5; 12 bases map to TRBD2. Germline loops: CDR1 LGHNA, CDR2 YSLEER. The CDR3 contains 18 residues. Losses at the gene ends were 0 bases for V and 3 bases for J; bases not matched to a gene: 8.

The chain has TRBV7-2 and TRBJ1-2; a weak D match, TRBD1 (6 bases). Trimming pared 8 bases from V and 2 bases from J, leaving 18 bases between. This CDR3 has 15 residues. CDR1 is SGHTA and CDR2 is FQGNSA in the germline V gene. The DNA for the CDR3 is TGTGCCAGCTCAAGGGGGGGGACTCTAAACTATGGCTACACCTTC. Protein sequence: CASSRGGTLNYGYTF.

DNA for the CDR3: TGTGCCAGCAGCCGGGGGGAGTTGGGCACAGATACGCAGTATTTT. Translation: CASSRGELGTDTQYF. J is TRBJ2-3 and V is TRBV27, with 7 bases matching TRBD2. CDR3 length equals 15 residues. Per the germline V gene, CDR1 is MNHEY and CDR2 is SMNVEV (reference sequence). The trim removed 6 bases at V and 1 base at J, leaving 7 bases unmatched.

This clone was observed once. This CDR3 is CASSQAYGDSSNTGELFF. In DNA form, the CDR3 reads TGTGCCAGCAGCCAGGCCTATGGGGACTCCTCGAACACCGGGGAGCTGTTTTTT. V and J are TRBV4-2 and TRBJ2-2; maybe TRBD2 (6 bases). The CDR3 runs 18 residues. Germline V gives CDR1 LGHNA, CDR2 YNFKEQ. V lost 3 bases, J lost 0 bases, and 17 bases lay in between.

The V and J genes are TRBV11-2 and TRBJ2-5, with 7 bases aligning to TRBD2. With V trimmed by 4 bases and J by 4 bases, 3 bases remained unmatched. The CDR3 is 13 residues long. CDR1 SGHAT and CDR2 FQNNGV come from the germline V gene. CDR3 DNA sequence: TGTGCCAGCAGCTCGGCGGGGGTAGAGACCCAGTACTTC. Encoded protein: CASSSAGVETQYF.

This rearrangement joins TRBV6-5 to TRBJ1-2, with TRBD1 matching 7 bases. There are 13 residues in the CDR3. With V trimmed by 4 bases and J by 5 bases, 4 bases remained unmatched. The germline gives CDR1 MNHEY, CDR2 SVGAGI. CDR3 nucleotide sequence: TGTGCCAGCAGTTTGGACAGGTCGTATGGCTACACCTTC. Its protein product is CASSLDRSYGYTF.

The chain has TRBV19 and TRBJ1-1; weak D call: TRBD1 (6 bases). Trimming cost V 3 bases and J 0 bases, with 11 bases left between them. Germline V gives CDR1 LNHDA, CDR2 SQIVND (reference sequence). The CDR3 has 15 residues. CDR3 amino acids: CASSIGQSMNTEAFF. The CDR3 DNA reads TGTGCCAGTAGTATCGGACAGTCTATGAACACTGAAGCTTTCTTT.

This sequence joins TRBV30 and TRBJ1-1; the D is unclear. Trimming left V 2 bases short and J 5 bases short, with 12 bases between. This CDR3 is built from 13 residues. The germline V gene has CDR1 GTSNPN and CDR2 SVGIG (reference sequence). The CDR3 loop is CAWSFGQLTEAFF. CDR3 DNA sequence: TGTGCCTGGAGTTTTGGGCAGTTGACTGAAGCTTTCTTT.

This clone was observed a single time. The CDR3 nucleotides are TGTGCCAGCAGCTACCTAGGGACAGGGTCGGACACTGAAGCTTTCTTT. Its protein is CASSYLGTGSDTEAFF. This sequence joins TRBV5-6 and TRBJ1-1; 9 nucleotides align to TRBD1. The CDR3 is 16 residues long. Germline V gene data show CDR1 as SGHDT and CDR2 as YYEEEE. V gave up 3 bases and J gave up 3 bases; unmatched junction bases: 9.

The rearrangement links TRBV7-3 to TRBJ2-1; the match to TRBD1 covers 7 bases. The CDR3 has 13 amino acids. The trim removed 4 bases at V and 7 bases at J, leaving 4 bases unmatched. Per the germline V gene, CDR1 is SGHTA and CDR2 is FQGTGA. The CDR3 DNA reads TGTGCCAGCAGCTATGCAGGGGGTAATGAGCAGTTCTTC. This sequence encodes CASSYAGGNEQFF. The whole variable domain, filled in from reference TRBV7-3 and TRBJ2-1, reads GAGVSQTPSNKVTEKGKYVELRCDPISGHTALYWYRQSLGQGPEFLIYFQGTGAADDSGLPNDRFFAVRPEGSVSTLKIQRTERGDSAVYLCASSYAGGNEQFFGPGTRLTVL.

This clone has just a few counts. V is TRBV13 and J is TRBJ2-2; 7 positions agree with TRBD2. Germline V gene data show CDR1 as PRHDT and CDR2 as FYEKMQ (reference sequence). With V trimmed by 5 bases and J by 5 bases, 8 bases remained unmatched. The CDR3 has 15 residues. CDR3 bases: TGTGCCAGCAGCCCGCTCGGGGGGAAAACCGGGGAGCTGTTTTTT. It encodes CASSPLGGKTGELFF. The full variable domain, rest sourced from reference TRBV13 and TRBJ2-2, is AAGVIQSPRHLIKEKRETATLKCYPIPRHDTVYWYQQGPGQDPQFLISFYEKMQSDKGSIPDRFSAQQFSDYHSELNMSSLELGDSALYFCASSPLGGKTGELFFGEGSRLTVL.

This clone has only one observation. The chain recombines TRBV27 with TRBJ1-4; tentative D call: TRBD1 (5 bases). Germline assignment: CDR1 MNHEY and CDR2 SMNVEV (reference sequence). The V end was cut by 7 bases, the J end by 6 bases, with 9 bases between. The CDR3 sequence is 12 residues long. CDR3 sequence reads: CASTTGHEKLFF. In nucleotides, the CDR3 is TGTGCCAGCACTACAGGCCATGAAAAACTGTTTTTT.

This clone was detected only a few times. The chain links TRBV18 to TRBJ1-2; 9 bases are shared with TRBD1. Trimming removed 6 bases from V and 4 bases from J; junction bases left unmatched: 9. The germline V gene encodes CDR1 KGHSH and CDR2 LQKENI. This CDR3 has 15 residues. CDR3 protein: CASSPGTGPIYGYTF. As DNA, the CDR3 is TGTGCCAGCTCGCCCGGGACAGGGCCCATCTATGGCTACACCTTC.

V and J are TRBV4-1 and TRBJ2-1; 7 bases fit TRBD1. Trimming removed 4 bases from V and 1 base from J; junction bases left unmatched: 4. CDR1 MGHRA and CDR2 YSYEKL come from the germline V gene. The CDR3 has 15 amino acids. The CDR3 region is CASSPRQGSYNEQFF. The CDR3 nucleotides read TGCGCCAGCAGCCCCCGACAGGGATCCTACAATGAGCAGTTCTTC.

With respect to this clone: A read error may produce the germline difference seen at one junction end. The CDR3 is CASSLGTGSYEQYF. Written as DNA, the CDR3 is TGTGCTAGCAGCTTAGGGACAGGTTCCTACGAGCAGTACTTC. The V gene is TRBV7-7, the J gene TRBJ2-7; TRBD1 matches at 8 bases. CDR1 SSHAT and CDR2 FNYEAQ come from the germline V gene (reference sequence). The CDR3 loop spans 14 amino acids.